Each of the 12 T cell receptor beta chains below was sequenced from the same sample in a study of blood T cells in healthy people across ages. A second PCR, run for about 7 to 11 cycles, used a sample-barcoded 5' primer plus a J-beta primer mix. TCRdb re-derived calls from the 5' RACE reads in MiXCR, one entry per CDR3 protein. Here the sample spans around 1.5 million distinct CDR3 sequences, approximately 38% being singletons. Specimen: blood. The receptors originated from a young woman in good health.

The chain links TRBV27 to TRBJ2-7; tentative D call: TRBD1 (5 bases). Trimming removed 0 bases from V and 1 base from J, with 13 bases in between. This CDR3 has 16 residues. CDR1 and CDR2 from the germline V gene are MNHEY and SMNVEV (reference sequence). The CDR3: CASSLSPLQGSYEQYF. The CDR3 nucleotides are TGTGCCAGCAGTTTATCACCCCTCCAGGGTTCCTACGAGCAGTACTTC.

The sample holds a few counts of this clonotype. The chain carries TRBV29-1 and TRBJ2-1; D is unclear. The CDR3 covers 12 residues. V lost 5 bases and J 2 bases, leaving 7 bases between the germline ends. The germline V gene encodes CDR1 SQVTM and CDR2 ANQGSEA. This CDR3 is CSVSLAYNEQFF. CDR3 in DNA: TGCAGCGTTAGTCTAGCCTACAATGAGCAGTTCTTC.

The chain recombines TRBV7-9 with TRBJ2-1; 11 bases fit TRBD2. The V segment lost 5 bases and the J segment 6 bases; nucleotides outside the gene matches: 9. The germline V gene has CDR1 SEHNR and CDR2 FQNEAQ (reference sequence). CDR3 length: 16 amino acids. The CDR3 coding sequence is TGTGCCAGCAGCCCCTATCCTAGCGGGGGGTTCAATGAGCAGTTCTTC. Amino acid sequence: CASSPYPSGGFNEQFF. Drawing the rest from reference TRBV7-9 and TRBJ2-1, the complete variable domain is DTGVSQNPRHKITKRGQNVTFRCDPISEHNRLYWYRQTLGQGPEFLTYFQNEAQLEKSRLLSDRFSAERPKGSFSTLEIQRTEQGDSAMYLCASSPYPSGGFNEQFFGPGTRLTVL.

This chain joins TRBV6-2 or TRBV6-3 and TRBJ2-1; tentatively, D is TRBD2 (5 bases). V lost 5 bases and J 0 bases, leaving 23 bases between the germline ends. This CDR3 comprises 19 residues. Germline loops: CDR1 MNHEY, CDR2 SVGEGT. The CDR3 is CASSTAEIGVEYSYNEQFF. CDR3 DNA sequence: TGTGCCAGCAGTACCGCGGAGATCGGGGTGGAGTACTCCTACAATGAGCAGTTCTTC.

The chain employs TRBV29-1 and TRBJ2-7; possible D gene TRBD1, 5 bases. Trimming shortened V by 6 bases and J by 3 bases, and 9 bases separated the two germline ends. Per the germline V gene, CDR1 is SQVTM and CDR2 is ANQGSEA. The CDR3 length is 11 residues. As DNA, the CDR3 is TGCAGCGTAGATGACAGCTACGAGCAGTACTTC. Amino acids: CSVDDSYEQYF.

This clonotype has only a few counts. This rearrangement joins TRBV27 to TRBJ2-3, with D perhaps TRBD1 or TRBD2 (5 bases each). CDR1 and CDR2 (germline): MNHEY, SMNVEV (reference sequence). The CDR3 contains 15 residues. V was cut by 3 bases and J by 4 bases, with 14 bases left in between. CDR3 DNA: TGTGCCAGCAGTTTGGATCCCGTGGGGGCAGATACGCAGTATTTT. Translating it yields CASSLDPVGADTQYF.

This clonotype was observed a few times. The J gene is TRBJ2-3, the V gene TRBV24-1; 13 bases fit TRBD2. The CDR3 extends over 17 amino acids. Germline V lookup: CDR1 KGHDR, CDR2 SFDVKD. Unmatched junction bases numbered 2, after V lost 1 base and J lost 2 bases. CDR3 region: CATSDFGLAGVTDTQYF. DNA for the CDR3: TGTGCCACCAGTGATTTTGGACTAGCGGGGGTCACAGATACGCAGTATTTT.

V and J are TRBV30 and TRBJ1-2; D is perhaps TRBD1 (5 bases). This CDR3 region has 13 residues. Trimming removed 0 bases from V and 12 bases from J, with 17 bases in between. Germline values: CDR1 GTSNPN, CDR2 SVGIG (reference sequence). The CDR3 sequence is CAWSVIAQGQNTF. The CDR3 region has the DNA TGTGCCTGGAGTGTTATCGCTCAGGGTCAAAACACCTTC.

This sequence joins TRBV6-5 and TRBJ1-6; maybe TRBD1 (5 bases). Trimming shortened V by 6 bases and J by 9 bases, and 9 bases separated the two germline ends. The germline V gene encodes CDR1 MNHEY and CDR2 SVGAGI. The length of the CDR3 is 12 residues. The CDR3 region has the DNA TGTGCCAGCAGCTCGGGGACTTCACCCCTCCACTTT. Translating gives CASSSGTSPLHF.

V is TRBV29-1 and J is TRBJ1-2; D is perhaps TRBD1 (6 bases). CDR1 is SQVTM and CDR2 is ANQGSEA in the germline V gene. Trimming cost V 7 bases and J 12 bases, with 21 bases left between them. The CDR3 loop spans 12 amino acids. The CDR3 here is CSAPAAQGPNTF. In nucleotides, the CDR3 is TGCAGCGCCCCAGCGGCACAGGGTCCCAACACCTTC.

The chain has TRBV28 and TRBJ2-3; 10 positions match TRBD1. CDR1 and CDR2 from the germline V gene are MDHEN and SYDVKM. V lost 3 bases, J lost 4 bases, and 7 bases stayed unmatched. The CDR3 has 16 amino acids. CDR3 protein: CASSFGDRGYADTQYF. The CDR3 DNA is TGTGCCAGCAGTTTTGGGGACAGGGGATACGCAGATACGCAGTATTTT.

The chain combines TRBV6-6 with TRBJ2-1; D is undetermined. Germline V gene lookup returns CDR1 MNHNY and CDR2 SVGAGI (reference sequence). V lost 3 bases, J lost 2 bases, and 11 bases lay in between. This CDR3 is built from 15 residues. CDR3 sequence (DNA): TGTGCCAGCAGTTATGCGGCGGCCGCCTACAATGAGCAGTTCTTC. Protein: CASSYAAAAYNEQFF.